Shown below are 20 T cell receptor beta chains from a single sample sequenced in a study of T cells in women clearing cervical HPV infection. This table comes from immunoSEQ multiplex PCR, and its TCRdb copy is limited to in-frame clones, with some not included. The sample spans some 16,000 clones; the ten largest clones claim 5.5% to 8%. Input material: blood buffy coat. These receptors all come from a woman between 18 and 69 years old with a cervical HPV16 infection that either progressed to CIN3+ or cleared (not recorded which).

About this clone itself: The junction departs from germline at one end; a sequencing error may be responsible. With the read ending 3 residues before the CDR3 end, the germline J gene is used to fill in that end. This chain joins TRBV4-1 and TRBJ1-2; the D is unclear. The CDR3 loop spans 15 amino acids. Germline V gives CDR1 MGHRA, CDR2 YSYEKL. CDR3 in amino acids: CANSQGSGDFDGYTF. CDR3 DNA (partial): TGCGCCAACAGCCAAGGTTCCGGGGATTTTGATGGC.

The CDR3 bases that were read are TGTGCCAGCAGCTTAGGGGGCGGGGGCTACGAG. Protein sequence: CASSLGGGGYE. The whole CDR3 sequence is CASSLGGGGYEQYF. This chain links TRBV11-2 with TRBJ2-7; 7 bases map to TRBD2. The read ends 3 residues before the CDR3 terminus; that terminus is restored from the germline J gene. Losses at the gene ends were 1 base for V and 3 bases for J; bases not matched to a gene: 3. CDR3 length: 14 residues. Germline lookup yields CDR1 SGHAT and CDR2 FQNNGV.

With respect to this clone: The read halts 3 residues ahead of the CDR3 end, with the missing end drawn from the germline J gene. The chain links TRBV28 to TRBJ2-5, with TRBD1 matching 9 bases. After removal of 3 bases from V and 5 bases from J, the junction contained 7 bases not matched to a gene. The CDR3 covers 15 residues. Germline loops: CDR1 MDHEN, CDR2 SYDVKM. CDR3 DNA (partial): TGTGCCAGCAGTTTGGAACAGGGGGCAGGGGAGACC. This encodes CASSLEQGAGET. From start to end, the CDR3 is CASSLEQGAGETQYF.

Points on this clone: The read gets to within 3 residues of the CDR3 end, and the germline J gene fills in the rest. The chain is built from TRBV5-5 and TRBJ1-1, with D unresolved. CDR1 and CDR2 from the germline V gene are SGHKS and YYEKEE (reference sequence). The CDR3 has 13 amino acids. V was cut by 0 bases and J by 4 bases, with 7 bases left in between. The sequenced CDR3 bases are TGTGCCAGCAGCTTGGCCCAGGTCACTGAA. This translates into CASSLAQVTE. The complete CDR3 reads CASSLAQVTEAFF.

Partial CDR3 DNA: TGCGCCAGCAGCCGAACTAGCGGGAGCTCCTACGAG. Residues: CASSRTSGSSYE. The entire CDR3 reads CASSRTSGSSYEQYF. The V gene is TRBV4-1, the J gene TRBJ2-7; 11 bases line up with TRBD2. The read terminates 3 residues ahead of where the CDR3 ends, so the germline J gene completes it. The CDR3 is 15 residues long. Unmatched junction bases numbered 2, after V lost 4 bases and J lost 0 bases. The germline gives CDR1 MGHRA, CDR2 YSYEKL.

As for this clone: The read ends 3 residues before the CDR3 terminus; that terminus is restored from the germline J gene. The chain uses TRBV5-1 and TRBJ2-2; D unclear. The V gene's germline CDR1 is SGHRS and CDR2 YFSETQ. The CDR3 extends over 14 amino acids. V was trimmed by 0 bases and J by 1 base, leaving 4 bases between them. The CDR3 loop reads CASSLGQNTGELFF. Partial CDR3 DNA: TGCGCCAGCAGCTTGGGGCAGAACACCGGGGAG.

A remark on this clone: The read terminates 3 residues ahead of where the CDR3 ends, so the germline J gene completes it. The V gene is TRBV20-1, the J gene TRBJ1-6; D is undetermined. Germline lookup yields CDR1 DFQATT and CDR2 SNEGSKA (reference sequence). The V end was cut by 5 bases, the J end by 0 bases, with 14 bases between. This CDR3 has 16 residues. The CDR3 protein is CSAGTPVSSYNSPLHF. The CDR3 DNA, read in part, is TGCAGTGCTGGCACACCAGTGAGCTCCTATAATTCACCC.

To note about this clone: The sequenced fragment ends 3 residues before the CDR3 boundary, so the rest is inferred from the germline J gene. This chain links TRBV7-6 with TRBJ1-4; possible D gene TRBD1, 5 bases. V was pared by 3 bases and J by 5 bases, with 19 bases between. The CDR3 runs 17 residues. Germline V gene sequence: CDR1 SGHVS, CDR2 FNYEAQ. The CDR3 sequence: CASSFHSLQGSNEKLFF. The sequenced CDR3 bases are TGTGCCAGCAGCTTCCATTCCCTGCAGGGTTCCAATGAAAAA.

Of note for this clone: The CDR3 goes on 3 residues after the read ends, and that part is filled in from the germline J gene. This chain links TRBV7-2 with TRBJ1-1; TRBD1 matches 8 bases. The V segment lost 4 bases and the J segment 6 bases; nucleotides outside the gene matches: 7. Germline lookup yields CDR1 SGHTA and CDR2 FQGNSA. This CDR3 comprises 14 residues. The CDR3 loop is CASSSDRAGPEAFF. Partial CDR3 DNA: TGTGCCAGCAGCTCGGACAGGGCCGGGCCTGAA.

About this clone itself: With the read ending 3 residues before the CDR3 end, the germline J gene is used to fill in that end. The chain carries TRBV5-4 and TRBJ2-5, with 12 bases lining up with TRBD2. J lost 2 bases, V lost 2 bases, and 4 bases had no gene match. The CDR3 is made up of 16 amino acids. Per germline, CDR1 SGHNT and CDR2 YYREEE (reference sequence). The CDR3 is CASSFRTSGTQETQYF. The covered CDR3 bases are TGTGCCAGCAGCTTCCGGACTAGCGGGACACAAGAGACC. Looking up the rest from reference TRBV5-4 and TRBJ2-5 gives the full variable domain: ETGVTQSPTHLIKTRGQQVTLRCSSQSGHNTVSWYQQALGQGPQFIFQYYREEENGRGNFPPRFSGLQFPNYSSELNVNALELDDSALYLCASSFRTSGTQETQYFGPGTRLLVL.

A remark on this clone: The read gets to within 3 residues of the CDR3 end, and the germline J gene fills in the rest. The chain uses TRBV11-2 and TRBJ2-3, with D unresolved. Per germline, CDR1 SGHAT and CDR2 FQNNGV. This CDR3 has 13 residues. Trimming pared 0 bases from V and 6 bases from J, leaving 7 bases between. The sequenced CDR3 bases are TGTGCCAGCAGCTTAGATCAAGGCGATACG. Amino acid sequence: CASSLDQGDT. From start to end, the CDR3 is CASSLDQGDTQYF.

Notes on this clone: The read falls 3 residues short of the CDR3 end, and the missing part is taken from the germline J gene. The chain combines TRBV3-1 (or the pseudogene TRBV3-2) with TRBJ2-1; 11 nucleotides match TRBD2. The CDR3 loop spans 16 amino acids. CDR1 is LGHDT and CDR2 is YNNKEL in the germline V gene (reference sequence). V shed 0 bases, J shed 3 bases, and the junction held 1 base outside the gene matches. CDR3 loop: CASSQDSGGDYNEQFF. CDR3 bases read: TGTGCCAGCAGCCAAGATAGCGGGGGGGACTACAATGAG.

On this clone itself: The read terminates 3 residues before the CDR3 end, so the remaining end is supplied by the germline J gene. The chain couples TRBV18 to TRBJ1-5, with D perhaps matching TRBD1 (5 bases). The germline gives CDR1 KGHSH, CDR2 LQKENI. CDR3 length: 15 amino acids. V lost 2 bases and J 3 bases, leaving 11 bases between the germline ends. Here the CDR3 reads CASSPSGATNQPQHF. The CDR3 DNA, read in part, is TGTGCCAGCTCACCATCTGGGGCAACCAATCAGCCC.

Of note for this clone: The read terminates 3 residues before the CDR3 end, so the remaining end is supplied by the germline J gene. The V and J genes are TRBV20-1 and TRBJ2-7; possibly TRBD1 for D (5 bases). From germline, CDR1 is DFQATT and CDR2 SNEGSKA (reference sequence). The V end lost 0 bases, the J end lost 2 bases, and 11 bases lay between the germline ends. This CDR3 comprises 14 residues. CDR3 bases read: TGCAGTGCTAGAGATCGTAAGGGGACCTACGAG. It codes for CSARDRKGTYE. The CDR3 in its entirety is CSARDRKGTYEQYF.

In regard to this clone: The read terminates 3 residues ahead of where the CDR3 ends, so the germline J gene completes it. The rearrangement links TRBV27 to TRBJ2-7; no definite D call. Trimming stripped 5 bases from V and 3 bases from J, with 17 bases between. The CDR3 is made up of 15 amino acids. CDR1 and CDR2 from the germline V gene are MNHEY and SMNVEV (reference sequence). The covered CDR3 bases are TGTGCCAGCAGTCCTCGTCCGGGTGGCAACTACGAG. Protein product: CASSPRPGGNYE. The full CDR3 is CASSPRPGGNYEQYF.

Remarks on this clone: Read coverage stops 3 residues before the CDR3 terminus; the germline J gene supplies the remainder. The chain carries TRBV23-1 and TRBJ1-5; 8 bases fit TRBD1. Being an ORF, TRBV23-1 has a function that is uncertain. The CDR3 is made up of 15 amino acids. J gave up 4 bases and V 3 bases, and 5 bases lay outside the gene matches. The CDR3 bases that were read are TGCGCCAGCAGTCAGGACCGACAGGGGAATCAGCCC. This encodes CASSQDRQGNQP. The CDR3 reads in full as CASSQDRQGNQPQHF.

Comments on this clone: Coverage ceases 3 residues before the CDR3 finishes, and the germline J gene fills in the end. The rearrangement joins TRBV5-1 to TRBJ2-3; TRBD1 might be the D (6 bases). CDR1 is SGHRS, CDR2 YFSETQ, per germline. V gave up 4 bases and J gave up 0 bases, with 12 bases separating them. CDR3 size: 15 residues. The CDR3 bases that were read are TGCGCCAGCAGCCCAGGGGAGACGAGCACAGATACG. Its translation is CASSPGETSTDT. The CDR3 reads in full as CASSPGETSTDTQYF.

On this clone: The sequenced fragment ends 3 residues before the CDR3 boundary, so the rest is inferred from the germline J gene. V usage is TRBV9 and J usage is TRBJ2-3, with 10 bases identical to TRBD2. The CDR3 length is 16 residues. From germline, CDR1 is SGDLS and CDR2 YYNGEE. Trimming removed 3 bases from V and 0 bases from J; junction bases left unmatched: 4. The CDR3 loop is CASSALTSGSTDTQYF. CDR3 DNA, as far as it was read: TGTGCCAGCAGCGCCCTGACTAGCGGGAGCACAGATACG. The complete variable domain, with remaining parts taken from reference TRBV9 and TRBJ2-3, reads DSGVTQTPKHLITATGQRVTLRCSPRSGDLSVYWYQQSLDQGLQFLIQYYNGEERAKGNILERFSAQQFPDLHSELNLSSLELGDSALYFCASSALTSGSTDTQYFGPGTRLTVL.

Incomplete CDR3 DNA: TGCGCCAGCAGCTCGGAATTAGCGGGGTTGGGAGATACG. It codes for CASSSELAGLGDT. The entire CDR3 reads CASSSELAGLGDTQYF. V usage is TRBV5-1 and J usage is TRBJ2-3; 8 positions agree with TRBD2. Read coverage stops 3 residues before the CDR3 terminus; the germline J gene supplies the remainder. The V gene end was trimmed by 3 bases and the J gene end by 5 bases; junction bases not matched to a gene: 11. Germline loops: CDR1 SGHRS, CDR2 YFSETQ. The CDR3 totals 16 residues.

Details on this clone: Coverage ceases 3 residues before the CDR3 finishes, and the germline J gene fills in the end. Other nucleotide sequences in the sample specify the same CDR3. This chain connects TRBV18 to TRBJ2-1; 10 bases match TRBD1. Germline trimming cut 0 bases from V and 2 bases from J; bases unmatched to any gene: 1. The CDR3 is made up of 16 amino acids. Germline CDR1 and CDR2: KGHSH and LQKENI. The part of the CDR3 DNA that was read is TGTGCCAGCTCACCACCCGGGACAGGGGCCTACAATGAG. Protein sequence: CASSPPGTGAYNE. The full CDR3 reads CASSPPGTGAYNEQFF. Together with reference TRBV18 and TRBJ2-1, the CDR3 gives the full variable domain: NAGVMQNPRHLVRRRGQEARLRCSPMKGHSHVYWYRQLPEEGLKFMVYLQKENIIDESGMPKERFSAEFPKEGPSILRIQQVVRGDSAAYFCASSPPGTGAYNEQFFGPGTRLTVL.